What follows is one T cell receptor (beta chain) and its context. These data originate in a study of blood T cell repertoires in COVID-19. Study-level information: Material from acute and convalescent COVID-19 was sourced from the United States, Italy and Spain. PBMCs, B-cell-depleted T cells, or T cells were the source of the cDNA or gDNA that made up the material.

As processed by the authors: How many nucleated cells were present was estimated from reference gene primer amplification. Sequenced by immunoSEQ multiplex PCR; TCRdb stores in-frame clones only, minus some. V and J calls and clone size are those listed in that table; D and trimming were worked out from the DNA. The sample lists about 130,000 clones, approximately 84% occurring once. Germline V gene lookup returns CDR1 SEHNR and CDR2 FQNEAQ (reference sequence). CDR3 size: 14 residues. J lost 6 bases, V lost 5 bases, and 8 bases had no gene match. The source of this sequence is a woman aged 50 to 60 who had recovered from COVID-19. The sequencing sample was made of peripheral blood. The genes are TRBV7-9 and TRBJ2-7, with 9 bases identical to TRBD1. The DNA of the CDR3 is TGTGCCAGCAGCCTGGGGACAGGGAAGGGCGAGCAGTACTTC. Amino acids: CASSLGTGKGEQYF.